The clone carrying this T cell receptor beta chain was observed a handful of times. V lost 4 bases and J lost 6; bases outside the gene matches: 5. Germline V lookup: CDR1 MNHEY, CDR2 SVGEGT. There are 14 residues in the CDR3. The sample comes from a study of T-cell memory formation after mild COVID-19. TCRdb re-analysed the 5' RACE reads in MiXCR, keeping a single row per CDR3 protein. The sample lists under 450,000 distinct CDR3 sequences, 20% to 25% seen once, with around 20% in the top ten. This TCR derives from a man between 18 and 35 years old who had mild COVID-19 (a few samples of this study predate the infection). Cell type and time point are not known. The V gene is TRBV6-2 or TRBV6-3, the J gene TRBJ1-5, with 8 bases that match TRBD1. Material for sequencing was PBMCs or a T cell subset sorted from them (not recorded which). The CDR3 is CASSSPGGGQPQHF. DNA for the CDR3: TGTGCCAGCAGTTCTCCAGGGGGCGGTCAGCCCCAGCATTTT.